This T cell receptor (beta chain) stems from a study of T cell changes during pregnancy in multiple sclerosis. Only in-frame clones appear in the TCRdb table, and some are missing; sequencing was by immunoSEQ multiplex PCR. The table has 45,000 to 65,000 clones, 93% seen once. This TCR came from a female donor with multiple sclerosis, enrolled in a pregnancy study. The specimen was CD8+ T cells from peripheral blood mononuclear cells, collected in the third trimester of pregnancy.

CDR3 sequence: CASRLGGEQFF. CDR3 DNA sequence: TGCGCCAGCAGGTTAGGGGGTGAGCAGTTCTTC. The chain has TRBV4-1 and TRBJ2-1; a possible D gene is TRBD1 (6 bases). Trimming left V 6 bases short and J 9 bases short, with 9 bases between. The CDR3 has 11 residues. Germline V gene data show CDR1 as MGHRA and CDR2 as YSYEKL.